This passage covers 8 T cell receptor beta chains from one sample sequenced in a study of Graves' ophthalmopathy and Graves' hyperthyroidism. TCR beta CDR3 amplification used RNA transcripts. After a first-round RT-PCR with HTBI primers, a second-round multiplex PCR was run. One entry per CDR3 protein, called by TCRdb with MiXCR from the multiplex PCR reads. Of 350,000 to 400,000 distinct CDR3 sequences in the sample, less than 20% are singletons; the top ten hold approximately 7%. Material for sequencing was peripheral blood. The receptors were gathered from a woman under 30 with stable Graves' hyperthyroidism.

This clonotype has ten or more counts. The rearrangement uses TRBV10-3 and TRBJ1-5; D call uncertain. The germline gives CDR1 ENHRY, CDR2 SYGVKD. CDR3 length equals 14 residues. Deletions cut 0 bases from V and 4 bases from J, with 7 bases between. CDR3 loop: CAISESERNQPQHF. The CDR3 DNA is TGTGCCATCAGTGAGTCGGAGAGGAATCAGCCCCAGCATTTT.

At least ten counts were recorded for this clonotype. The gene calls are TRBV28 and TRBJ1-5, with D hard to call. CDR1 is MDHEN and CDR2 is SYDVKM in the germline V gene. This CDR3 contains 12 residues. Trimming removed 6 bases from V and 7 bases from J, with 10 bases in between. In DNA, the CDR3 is TGTGCCAGCAGCCCCCCCAGGCAGCCCCAGCATTTT. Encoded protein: CASSPPRQPQHF.

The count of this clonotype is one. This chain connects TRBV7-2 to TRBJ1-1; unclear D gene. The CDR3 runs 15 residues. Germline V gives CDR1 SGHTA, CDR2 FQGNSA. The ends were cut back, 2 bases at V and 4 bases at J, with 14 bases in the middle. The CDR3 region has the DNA TGTGCCAGCAGCTTATTTTGGGGTGGTCGCACTGAAGCTTTCTTT. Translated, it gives CASSLFWGGRTEAFF.

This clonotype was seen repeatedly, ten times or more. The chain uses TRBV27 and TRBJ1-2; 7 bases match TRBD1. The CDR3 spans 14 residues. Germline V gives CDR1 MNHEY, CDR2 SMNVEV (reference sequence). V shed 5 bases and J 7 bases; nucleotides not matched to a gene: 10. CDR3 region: CASSPGQVRGGYTF. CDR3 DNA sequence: TGTGCCAGCAGTCCAGGACAGGTTCGCGGTGGCTACACCTTC.

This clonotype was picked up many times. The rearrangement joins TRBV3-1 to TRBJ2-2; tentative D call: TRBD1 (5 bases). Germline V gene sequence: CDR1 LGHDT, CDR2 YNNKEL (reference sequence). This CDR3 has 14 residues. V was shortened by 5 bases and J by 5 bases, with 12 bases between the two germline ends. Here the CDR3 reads CASSRRQTTGELFF. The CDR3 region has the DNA TGTGCCAGCAGCAGAAGACAGACAACCGGGGAGCTGTTTTTT.

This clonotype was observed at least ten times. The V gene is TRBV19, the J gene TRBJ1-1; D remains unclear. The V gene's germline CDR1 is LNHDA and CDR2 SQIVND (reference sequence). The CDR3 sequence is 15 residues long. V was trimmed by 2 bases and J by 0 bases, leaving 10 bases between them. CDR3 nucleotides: TGTGCCAGTAGTATATCCACGGAGATGAACACTGAAGCTTTCTTT. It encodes CASSISTEMNTEAFF. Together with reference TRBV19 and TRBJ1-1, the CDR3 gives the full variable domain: DGGITQSPKYLFRKEGQNVTLSCEQNLNHDAMYWYRQDPGQGLRLIYYSQIVNDFQKGDIAEGYSVSREKKESFPLTVTSAQKNPTAFYLCASSISTEMNTEAFFGQGTRLTVV.

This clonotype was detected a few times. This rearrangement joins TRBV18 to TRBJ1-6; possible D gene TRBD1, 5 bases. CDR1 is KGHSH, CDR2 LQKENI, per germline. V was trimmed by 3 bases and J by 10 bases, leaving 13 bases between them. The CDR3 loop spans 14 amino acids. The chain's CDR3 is CASSPRDSESPLHF. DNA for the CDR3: TGTGCCAGCTCACCCAGGGACTCAGAGTCACCCCTCCACTTT. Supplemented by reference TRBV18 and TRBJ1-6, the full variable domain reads NAGVMQNPRHLVRRRGQEARLRCSPMKGHSHVYWYRQLPEEGLKFMVYLQKENIIDESGMPKERFSAEFPKEGPSILRIQQVVRGDSAAYFCASSPRDSESPLHFGNGTRLTVT.

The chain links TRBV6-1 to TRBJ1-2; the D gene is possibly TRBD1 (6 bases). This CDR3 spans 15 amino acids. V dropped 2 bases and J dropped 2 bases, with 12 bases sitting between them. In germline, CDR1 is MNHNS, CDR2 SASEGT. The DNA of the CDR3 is TGTGCCAGCAGTGAATTGACGGACAGAAACTATGGCTACACCTTC. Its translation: CASSELTDRNYGYTF.